Described below is a single T cell receptor beta chain sequence and its context. The antigen is unknown. This sample was taken from a study of T cells in narcolepsy. In the study overall: Healthy controls were enrolled alongside patients with narcolepsy type 1 or type 2.

Assay used: immunoSEQ multiplex PCR; TCRdb lists only in-frame clones, some missing. The sample shows some 30,000 clones, roughly 90% of them seen only once. Whole-study findings and limits: Autoreactive HCRT-specific and TRIB2-specific clonotypes were marked in same-patient CSF-versus-blood CD4+ comparisons. Reportedly, autoreactive clonotypes were serially detected in patients' blood but not controls'.

Per germline, CDR1 MDHEN and CDR2 SYDVKM. The CDR3 contains 13 residues. V was trimmed by 3 bases and J by 4 bases, leaving 7 bases between them. The source is a human donor with narcolepsy. This chain connects TRBV28 to TRBJ2-1; TRBD2 is a possible D gene (5 bases). Sequencing was carried out using CD45RA- memory CD4+ T cells from PBMCs. The CDR3 bases are TGTGCCAGCAGTTTTTCGGGATACAATGAGCAGTTCTTC. It codes for CASSFSGYNEQFF.